A single sample gave rise to the 9 T cell receptor beta chains below, sequenced in a study of beta chain features in type 1 diabetes (dated by TCRdb to 2016 to 2019). The method was the immunoSEQ multiplex PCR assay. The entire isolated RNA was reverse transcribed using the High Capacity cDNA Reverse Transcription Kit, and thus expressed TCRB transcripts were sequenced. As stored in TCRdb, this immuneACCESS dataset retains in-frame rearrangements with V and J assigned. A fraction of the clones does not appear; measured against another copy, unresolved V genes explain less than half of the discrepancy, and the remainder lacks a known reason. The sample includes around 260,000 clones, with approximately 25% observed a single time. 0.012% of the sample rests with the top ten. Study-level results and caveats: In all four CD4+ subsets, TCRB CDR3 length was moderately but significantly shorter in type 1 diabetes patients.

Their antigens are not known. Material for sequencing was naive CD4+ T cells from blood. Sample cell subset or site, as interpreted from the label and publication: true naive CD4+ T cells. These receptors all stem from a woman aged 25 to 39 with type 1 diabetes.

This clone was detected a few times. The V gene is TRBV5-1, the J gene TRBJ2-1; D is perhaps TRBD2 (6 bases). This CDR3 is 16 amino acids long. V was clipped by 0 bases and J by 4 bases, with 14 bases between them. Per the germline V gene, CDR1 is SGHRS and CDR2 is YFSETQ. The CDR3 loop reads CASSLGRESWYNEQFF. DNA of the CDR3: TGCGCCAGCAGCTTGGGGAGGGAAAGTTGGTACAATGAGCAGTTCTTC.

The J gene is TRBJ2-3, the V gene TRBV5-6, with 7 bases that match TRBD2. J was trimmed by 3 bases and V by 0 bases; bases with no gene match: 4. This CDR3 is 15 amino acids long. Germline assignment: CDR1 SGHDT and CDR2 YYEEEE. CDR3 DNA: TGTGCCAGCAGCTTGGGAGCGGGATCAACAGATACGCAGTATTTT. Encoded protein: CASSLGAGSTDTQYF.

The J gene is TRBJ2-2, the V gene TRBV7-9; D remains unclear. Germline CDR1 SEHNR, CDR2 FQNEAQ (reference sequence). The V end lost 5 bases, the J end lost 1 base, and 5 bases lay between the germline ends. CDR3 length: 13 amino acids. CDR3 in amino acids: CASSHRNTGELFF. CDR3 nucleotide sequence: TGTGCCAGCAGCCACAGGAACACCGGGGAGCTGTTTTTT.

The chain links TRBV18 to TRBJ2-7; 12 nucleotides match TRBD2. The CDR3 is made up of 17 amino acids. V shed 4 bases and J 2 bases; nucleotides not matched to a gene: 9. Germline V gene data show CDR1 as KGHSH and CDR2 as LQKENI. CDR3 DNA sequence: TGTGCCAGCTCACAAGGACTAGCGGGAACAATCCCCTACGAGCAGTACTTC. Translating it yields CASSQGLAGTIPYEQYF.

This clone turned up a few times. The rearrangement uses TRBV29-1 and TRBJ2-7; 7 bases fit TRBD1. Trimming took 2 bases from V and 1 from J; bases not matched to a gene: 2. The CDR3 contains 13 residues. Looked up from germline, CDR1 is SQVTM and CDR2 is ANQGSEA. The CDR3 is CSVEQQGSYEQYF. CDR3 nucleotides: TGCAGCGTTGAACAACAGGGGTCCTACGAGCAGTACTTC.

The genes are TRBV27 and TRBJ2-7; 9 bases fit TRBD1. This CDR3 region has 16 residues. CDR1 and CDR2 from the germline V gene are MNHEY and SMNVEV (reference sequence). The V gene end was trimmed by 5 bases and the J gene end by 0 bases; junction bases not matched to a gene: 8. The CDR3: CASSGGTGRSSYEQYF. CDR3 in DNA: TGTGCCAGCAGTGGCGGGACAGGGAGAAGCTCCTACGAGCAGTACTTC.

In regard to this clone: At one end, the junction sequence differs from germline, possibly due to a read error. The rearrangement uses TRBV20-1 and TRBJ1-2, with D unclear. The CDR3 sequence is 9 residues long. The germline V gene has CDR1 DFQATT and CDR2 SNEGSKA (reference sequence). CDR3 region: CSANFGYTF. CDR3 DNA: TGCAGTGCTAACTTTGGCTACACCTTC.

This clone was seen a handful of times. The J gene is TRBJ2-7, the V gene TRBV7-9, with 7 bases identical to TRBD2. Germline-derived CDR1 and CDR2 are SEHNR and FQNEAQ (reference sequence). V was pared by 3 bases and J by 7 bases, with 0 bases of the junction left unmatched. The CDR3 runs 11 residues. Here the CDR3 reads CASSFSGEQYF. The DNA of the CDR3 is TGTGCCAGCAGCTTTAGCGGGGAGCAGTACTTC.

This chain links TRBV5-6 with TRBJ1-2; 7 nucleotides line up with TRBD1. V lost 2 bases, J lost 2 bases, and 3 bases stayed unmatched. CDR1 is SGHDT, CDR2 YYEEEE, per germline. This CDR3 region has 14 residues. The CDR3 reads CASSFDRANYGYTF. The CDR3 DNA reads as TGTGCCAGCAGCTTCGACAGGGCGAACTATGGCTACACCTTC. Together with reference TRBV5-6 and TRBJ1-2, the CDR3 gives the full variable domain: DAGVTQSPTHLIKTRGQQVTLRCSPKSGHDTVSWYQQALGQGPQFIFQYYEEEERQRGNFPDRFSGHQFPNYSSELNVNALLLGDSALYLCASSFDRANYGYTFGSGTRLTVV.